The rows below give T cell receptor beta chains drawn from one sample of a study of T cell responses to AZD1222 COVID-19 vaccine. Repertoires were generated with immunoSEQ multiplex PCR, while TCRdb's copy carries only in-frame clones and drops some. The sample shows roughly 120,000 clones, 87% of them seen only once. Sequencing was performed on peripheral blood, taken on day 0 of AZD1222 vaccination. All receptors come from an adult in good health. The CDR3 runs from the conserved cysteine through the conserved F or W. A D gene is named only where the DNA matches it firmly. Only part of the rows carry a size: once, few, many, or a class if the clone is expanded.

D gene,J gene,V gene,clone size,CDR3 length,CDR3 DNA,CDR3 protein
TRBD1,TRBJ1-2,TRBV2,NA,16,TGTGCCAGCAGCACTAGTGACCTGGGACAGGGGTATGGCTACACCTTC,CASSTSDLGQGYGYTF
NA,TRBJ1-2,TRBV28,few,15,TGTGCCAGCAGTTGGGGGGGCGGGGGCCCTTATGGCTACACCTTC,CASSWGGGGPYGYTF
NA,TRBJ1-2,TRBV6-1,NA,14,TGTGCCAGCAGTGAAGTAGGCGCGGACTATGGCTACACCTTC,CASSEVGADYGYTF
NA,TRBJ1-3,TRBV29-1,NA,14,TGCAGCGTTGAAGATCCCTGGACAAGAAACACCATATATTTT,CSVEDPWTRNTIYF
NA,TRBJ1-2,TRBV28,NA,15,TGTGCCAGCAGTCGCTCTGGGAAGCGGGACGATGGCTACACCTTC,CASSRSGKRDDGYTF
NA,TRBJ1-4,TRBV7-9,NA,15,TGTGCCAGCAGCTTAATGGGGGCGCAAGGTGAAAAACTGTTTTTT,CASSLMGAQGEKLFF
NA,TRBJ2-3,TRBV5-1,NA,15,TGCGCCAGCAGCCTTCAGGCTGTCTTCACAGATACGCAGTATTTT,CASSLQAVFTDTQYF
TRBD2,TRBJ2-3,TRBV2,NA,16,TGTGCCAGCAGTGCCGTGGCTAGCGGGGGGGCACGCACGCAGTATTTT,CASSAVASGGARTQYF
NA,TRBJ1-1,TRBV11-1,once,14,TGTGCCAGCAGCCCCGCTCGGGACTGGACTGAAGCTTTCTTT,CASSPARDWTEAFF
NA,TRBJ2-7,TRBV25-1,NA,12,TGTGCCAGCAGGAGCCAGTCCTACGAGCAGTACTTC,CASRSQSYEQYF
NA,TRBJ1-3,TRBV29-1,NA,13,TGCAGCGCCAGAGGGGGGCTCGGAAACACCATATATTTT,CSARGGLGNTIYF
NA,TRBJ2-1,TRBV4-1,NA,14,TGCGCCAGCAGCCCGGAGAGCTCCTACAATGAGCAGTTCTTC,CASSPESSYNEQFF
NA,TRBJ2-7,TRBV6-5,NA,14,TGTGCCAGCAGTAAACAGGGCTTTGGAAACGAGCAGTACTTC,CASSKQGFGNEQYF
NA,TRBJ1-2,TRBV6-4,NA,15,TGTGCCAGCAGTGACCGGTTCGACGGGAGGAAGGGCTACACCTTC,CASSDRFDGRKGYTF
NA,TRBJ1-1,TRBV19,NA,11,TGTGCCAGTAAACACGACACTGAAGCTTTCTTT,CASKHDTEAFF
TRBD1,TRBJ1-5,TRBV5-1,NA,16,TGCGCCAGCAGCTTGGGGGCAGGGGGGAGCAATCAGCCCCAGCATTTT,CASSLGAGGSNQPQHF
NA,TRBJ2-5,TRBV5-6,NA,13,TGTGCCAGCACTAAGCTCATGGAAAAGACCCAGTACTTC,CASTKLMEKTQYF
TRBD1,TRBJ2-7,TRBV3-1/TRBV3-2,NA,17,TGTGCCAGCAGCCCCCAGACAGGGAGATTCACCTTCTACGAGCAGTACTTC,CASSPQTGRFTFYEQYF
TRBD1,TRBJ1-3,TRBV6-1,NA,16,TGTGCCAGCAGTGAAGGACAGGGAGTAGCTGGAAACACCATATATTTT,CASSEGQGVAGNTIYF
NA,TRBJ2-7,TRBV25-1,NA,17,TGTGCCAGCAGTGAATGGGGGACCGAGAGACACAGGGACGAGCAGTACTTC,CASSEWGTERHRDEQYF
TRBD1,TRBJ1-3,TRBV6-1,NA,18,TGTGCCAGCAGTGAACTGTCAGCTGGGACAGGGCCCTTAAACACCATATATTTT,CASSELSAGTGPLNTIYF
NA,TRBJ2-7,TRBV28,NA,15,TGTGCCAGCAGTTTGTCGTTAACAGGGTCCTACGAGCAGTACTTC,CASSLSLTGSYEQYF
NA,TRBJ2-1,TRBV10-3,NA,14,TGTGCCATCAGTGAGTCGACTCGAGGGGTTGAGCAGTTCTTC,CAISESTRGVEQFF
NA,TRBJ1-5,TRBV30,NA,14,TGTGCCTGGAGCGCCCGCGACTTTAATCAGCCCCAGCATTTT,CAWSARDFNQPQHF
TRBD2,TRBJ2-3,TRBV5-1,NA,15,TGCGCCAGCAGCTCCCGGGGGGGGTCAACCGATACGCAGTATTTT,CASSSRGGSTDTQYF
NA,TRBJ2-1,TRBV20-1,NA,10,TGCAGTGCTCCCCTCAATGAGCAGTTCTTC,CSAPLNEQFF
NA,TRBJ2-7,TRBV2,NA,11,TGTGCCAGCACCACAGGGTCTGAGCAGTACTTC,CASTTGSEQYF
TRBD1,TRBJ1-1,TRBV7-3,NA,15,TGTGCCAGCAGCTTAAAGGGACAGGGGCACACTGAAGCTTTCTTT,CASSLKGQGHTEAFF
TRBD1,TRBJ2-7,TRBV5-1,NA,15,TGCGCCAGCAGCTGGGGACACGGGACAGGGACCGAGCAGTACTTC,CASSWGHGTGTEQYF
TRBD1,TRBJ1-6,TRBV18,NA,16,TGTGCCAGCTCACCAGGGGACAGGGTCGGTTATTCACCCCTCCACTTT,CASSPGDRVGYSPLHF
NA,TRBJ1-6,TRBV28,NA,11,TGTGCCAGCAGTTTAAATTCACCCCTCCACTTT,CASSLNSPLHF
TRBD1,TRBJ1-2,TRBV9,NA,15,TGTGCCAGCAGCCCACAGCAGGGGGTTGGGAATGGCTACACCTTC,CASSPQQGVGNGYTF